These 12 T cell receptor beta chains originate from one sample sequenced in a study of T cell responses to AZD1222 COVID-19 vaccine. TCRdb keeps only in-frame clones here, not all; method: immunoSEQ multiplex PCR. Of 100,000 or so clones listed, around nine tenths were seen once; the top ten hold around 10%. Here the sequenced sample was peripheral blood, taken on day 0 of AZD1222 vaccination. The origin of the receptors is an adult in good health.

This clone has more than one count but fewer than ten. The chain couples TRBV11-2 to TRBJ2-2; D could derive from TRBD1 or TRBD2 (5 bases each). The germline V gene has CDR1 SGHAT and CDR2 FQNNGV. The V and J ends lost 5 bases and 7 bases respectively, with 14 bases between them. The CDR3 spans 14 residues. The CDR3 coding sequence is TGTGCCAGCAGCCCTCGTGGGGGAGTCGGGGAGCTGTTTTTT. Translated, it gives CASSPRGGVGELFF. Filled out from reference TRBV11-2 and TRBJ2-2, the complete variable domain reads EAGVAQSPRYKIIEKRQSVAFWCNPISGHATLYWYQQILGQGPKLLIQFQNNGVVDDSQLPKDRFSAERLKGVDSTLKIQPAKLEDSAVYLCASSPRGGVGELFFGEGSRLTVL.

V usage is TRBV28 and J usage is TRBJ2-5; D ambiguous. The CDR3 consists of 13 residues. In germline, CDR1 is MDHEN, CDR2 SYDVKM. With 2 bases removed from V and 4 bases from J, the gap between germline ends came to 8 bases. CDR3 sequence: CASSLRIPETQYF. In DNA, the CDR3 is TGTGCCAGCAGTTTAAGAATCCCAGAGACCCAGTACTTC.

The V and J genes are TRBV7-2 and TRBJ1-1, with D tentatively TRBD1 (6 bases). The CDR3 sequence is 17 residues long. In germline, CDR1 is SGHTA, CDR2 FQGNSA. V shed 3 bases and J shed 0 bases, with 17 bases lying between them. Written as DNA, the CDR3 is TGTGCCAGCAGCTTTAAGATGGGGGACACCATGAACACTGAAGCTTTCTTT. Residues: CASSFKMGDTMNTEAFF.

The chain has TRBV11-1 and TRBJ1-2, with D possibly matching TRBD1 (6 bases). The CDR3 sequence is 14 residues long. With 3 bases removed from V and 6 bases from J, the gap between germline ends came to 14 bases. From germline, CDR1 is SGHAT and CDR2 FQDESV (reference sequence). CDR3 loop: CASSFDARGNGYTF. CDR3 DNA: TGTGCCAGCAGCTTCGATGCCAGGGGTAATGGCTACACCTTC.

The V call is TRBV7-2, the J call TRBJ2-5; 12 bases line up with TRBD2. CDR3 length: 17 residues. The J segment lost 5 bases and the V segment lost 1 base, leaving 8 bases of the junction unmatched. CDR1 SGHTA and CDR2 FQGNSA come from the germline V gene. Here the CDR3 reads CASSLVGLAGGWETQYF. In DNA, the CDR3 is TGTGCCAGCAGCTTAGTAGGCCTAGCGGGAGGGTGGGAGACCCAGTACTTC.

CDR3: CASSLGRGSYEQYF. CDR3 DNA sequence: TGTGCCAGCAGCTTGGGAAGGGGCTCCTACGAGCAGTACTTC. This sequence joins TRBV5-4 and TRBJ2-7; a weak D match, TRBD1 (5 bases). Per germline, CDR1 SGHNT and CDR2 YYREEE (reference sequence). The ends were cut back, 0 bases at V and 0 bases at J, with 7 bases in the middle. This CDR3 is built from 14 residues.

This chain connects TRBV11-3 to TRBJ2-7; weak D call: TRBD2 (5 bases). Per germline, CDR1 SGHNT and CDR2 YENEEA. This CDR3 has 14 residues. The V end lost 5 bases, the J end lost 0 bases, and 11 bases lay between the germline ends. CDR3 nucleotide sequence: TGTGCCAGCAGCCGAAGCGGAAGCTCCTACGAGCAGTACTTC. This encodes CASSRSGSSYEQYF. Together with reference TRBV11-3 and TRBJ2-7, the CDR3 gives the full variable domain: EAGVVQSPRYKIIEKKQPVAFWCNPISGHNTLYWYLQNLGQGPELLIRYENEEAVDDSQLPKDRFSAERLKGVDSTLKIQPAELGDSAVYLCASSRSGSSYEQYFGPGTRLTVT.

This sequence joins TRBV28 and TRBJ2-2; TRBD2 matches at 10 bases. Trimming removed 1 base from V and 6 bases from J; junction bases left unmatched: 8. The CDR3 sequence is 17 residues long. In germline, CDR1 is MDHEN, CDR2 SYDVKM. The chain's CDR3 is CASSLSGLARGSGELFF. The CDR3 DNA follows: TGTGCCAGCAGTTTATCGGGACTAGCGAGGGGATCCGGGGAGCTGTTTTTT.

This clone has a single count. This chain links TRBV7-8 with TRBJ2-7, with D tentatively TRBD1 (6 bases). The CDR3 is made up of 16 amino acids. In germline, CDR1 is SGHVS, CDR2 FQNEAQ. V was clipped by 4 bases and J by 0 bases, with 16 bases between them. For the CDR3, the DNA is TGTGCCAGCAGCTCTCAAGGGACAACTCACTCCTACGAGCAGTACTTC. Its protein is CASSSQGTTHSYEQYF.

The chain has TRBV15 and TRBJ1-4; D not resolved. CDR3 length: 14 amino acids. Germline V gene sequence: CDR1 LNHNV, CDR2 YYDKDF (reference sequence). Trimming pared 0 bases from V and 12 bases from J, leaving 14 bases between. CDR3 protein: CATSRDQQAAELFF. DNA of the CDR3: TGTGCCACCAGCAGAGATCAGCAGGCCGCGGAACTGTTTTTT.

The V and J genes are TRBV5-1 and TRBJ2-5; 8 bases are a match to TRBD1. Unmatched junction bases numbered 8, after V lost 4 bases and J lost 3 bases. Looked up from germline, CDR1 is SGHRS and CDR2 is YFSETQ. This CDR3 is built from 15 residues. CDR3 region: CASSRTGTREETQYF. The CDR3 DNA reads as TGCGCCAGCAGCCGGACAGGGACTCGGGAAGAGACCCAGTACTTC. Filled out from reference TRBV5-1 and TRBJ2-5, the complete variable domain reads KAGVTQTPRYLIKTRGQQVTLSCSPISGHRSVSWYQQTPGQGLQFLFEYFSETQRNKGNFPGRFSGRQFSNSRSEMNVSTLELGDSALYLCASSRTGTREETQYFGPGTRLLVL.

In its sample, this clone was seen a few times. V is TRBV15 and J is TRBJ2-7; TRBD1 agrees at 8 bases. Unmatched junction bases numbered 5, after V lost 3 bases and J lost 4 bases. The CDR3 contains 14 residues. Germline V gene sequence: CDR1 LNHNV, CDR2 YYDKDF (reference sequence). CDR3 nucleotide sequence: TGTGCCACCAGCAGCGGACAGGGAGGATACGAGCAGTACTTC. It translates to CATSSGQGGYEQYF.